This T cell receptor beta chain is drawn from a study of Ad26.COV2.S vaccination and SARS-CoV-2 variants. V dropped 0 bases and J dropped 0 bases, with 9 bases sitting between them. Per germline, CDR1 LNHNV and CDR2 YYDKDF (reference sequence). The CDR3 runs to 15 residues. Profiling relied on immunoSEQ multiplex PCR, and the TCRdb table lists in-frame clones only, not all of them. The data show approximately 500,000 clones, with around nine tenths seen just once and about 13% held by the top ten. The sample's treatment: some 20 received Ad26.COV2.S at low or high dose, single or two shots; 5 received placebo; per-sample allocation not given. Specimens were obtained on day 63 following the first vaccine or placebo injection.

The source of this sequence is a person aged 18-65 years who received the Ad26.COV2.S COVID-19 vaccine or a placebo. The rearrangement links TRBV15 to TRBJ2-7; D is unresolved. Specimen: peripheral blood, collected in a trial of Ad26.COV2.S vaccine versus placebo. The CDR3 sequence is CATSRDRQSSYEQYF. In DNA form, the CDR3 reads TGTGCCACCAGCAGAGATCGCCAGAGCTCCTACGAGCAGTACTTC.